Following are 20 T cell receptor beta chains from one sample sequenced in a study of metastatic and nonmetastatic thyroid tumors. Using MiXCR, TCRdb re-called clones from the PCR reads. The profile covers 25,000 to 35,000 clones, with roughly 4% appearing a single time and 21% taken by the ten largest. All patients were treatment-naive before thyroid surgery. The sequenced sample consisted of blood. These receptors came from a female donor with papillary thyroid cancer or a benign thyroid nodule (not recorded which). Some clones in this sample may be carry-over from other donors' samples.

The sample holds many counts of this clone. The chain has TRBV20-1 and TRBJ2-1; tentatively, D is TRBD2 (6 bases). V lost 3 bases and J 4 bases, leaving 13 bases between the germline ends. Germline values: CDR1 DFQATT, CDR2 SNEGSKA (reference sequence). The CDR3 covers 14 residues. DNA of the CDR3: TGCAGTGCTAGCGGGAGTGGGGGTTACAATGAGCAGTTCTTC. As protein: CSASGSGGYNEQFF.

This clone was detected many times. The chain recombines TRBV3-1 with TRBJ2-1; 7 nucleotides align to TRBD2. CDR1 and CDR2 from the germline V gene are LGHDT and YNNKEL (reference sequence). V dropped 2 bases and J dropped 4; count of bases not matched to a gene: 2. This CDR3 region has 14 residues. CDR3 coding DNA: TGTGCCAGCAGCCAACAACTAGCGTACAATGAGCAGTTCTTC. Protein: CASSQQLAYNEQFF.

This clone was recorded a few times. This chain uses TRBV11-3 with TRBJ2-3, with D perhaps matching TRBD2 (5 bases). CDR1 and CDR2 (germline): SGHNT, YENEEA. The V and J ends lost 1 base and 1 base respectively, with 15 bases between them. The CDR3 is 17 residues long. The CDR3 region is CASSLVAPGKGTDTQYF. Here the CDR3 DNA reads TGTGCCAGCAGCTTAGTTGCTCCGGGAAAGGGCACAGATACGCAGTATTTT.

This clone has more than one count but fewer than ten. J is TRBJ1-2 and V is TRBV6-5, with TRBD1 identical over 8 bases. The CDR3 loop spans 14 amino acids. V lost 5 bases, J lost 5 bases, and 7 bases stayed unmatched. Germline loops: CDR1 MNHEY, CDR2 SVGAGI. CDR3 nucleotides: TGTGCCAGCAGTCACCTGGACAGGGCTTATGGCTACACCTTC. Translating it yields CASSHLDRAYGYTF.

With respect to this clone: A read error may account for a junction end that differs from germline. V is TRBV20-1 and J is TRBJ1-2; 7 bases agree with TRBD1. The germline gives CDR1 DFQATT, CDR2 SNEGSKA (reference sequence). The CDR3 loop spans 13 amino acids. The CDR3 DNA reads as TGCGGTGCTAGCGGGACAGATGACTATGGCTACACCTTC. Amino acids: CGASGTDDYGYTF.

Ten or more counts support this clone. The chain has TRBV20-1 and TRBJ2-1; 8 nucleotides align to TRBD2. J was trimmed by 0 bases and V by 6 bases; bases with no gene match: 10. The CDR3 spans 16 residues. Germline V lookup: CDR1 DFQATT, CDR2 SNEGSKA (reference sequence). The CDR3 sequence is CSARQTGTSSYNEQFF. In DNA, the CDR3 is TGCAGTGCGAGGCAGACCGGGACTAGCTCCTACAATGAGCAGTTCTTC.

This clone was detected ten times or more. The chain is built from TRBV5-4 and TRBJ2-7, with D unclear. V shed 0 bases and J shed 4 bases, with 14 bases lying between them. CDR1 and CDR2 (germline): SGHNT, YYREEE (reference sequence). The CDR3 extends over 15 amino acids. The CDR3 DNA sequence: TGTGCCAGCAGCTTGGAACTGGGAAGTTGGTACGAGCAGTACTTC. Its translation: CASSLELGSWYEQYF.

There are a few counts of this clone. The rearrangement links TRBV6-1 to TRBJ1-2; 9 nucleotides line up with TRBD1. CDR3 size: 14 residues. Germline CDR1 is MNHNS and CDR2 is SASEGT. V shed 1 base and J 7 bases; nucleotides not matched to a gene: 4. The CDR3 coding sequence is TGTGCCAGCAGTGAAGGGAGGGACAGGGCTGGCTACACCTTC. Translating gives CASSEGRDRAGYTF.

This clone was seen at least ten times. The chain combines TRBV20-1 with TRBJ1-4, with TRBD1 identical over 8 bases. V dropped 6 bases and J dropped 0; count of bases not matched to a gene: 15. There are 18 residues in the CDR3. The germline V gene encodes CDR1 DFQATT and CDR2 SNEGSKA (reference sequence). CDR3 DNA sequence: TGCAGTGCGACAGGGGCCGCTGGAACAGACGCAACTAATGAAAAACTGTTTTTT. Its protein is CSATGAAGTDATNEKLFF.

This clone was seen more than once but under ten times. A read error may produce the germline difference seen at one junction end. In DNA, the CDR3 is TGTGCCAGCAGACCGACAGGGGGAAATCAGCACCAGCATTTT. As protein: CASRPTGGNQHQHF. This chain links TRBV6-1 with TRBJ1-5; 9 positions match TRBD1. The germline CDR1 and CDR2 sequences are MNHNS and SASEGT. This CDR3 is built from 14 residues.

Comments on this clone: One end of the junction is discordant with germline, which a read error may explain. The chain employs TRBV2 and TRBJ2-7; 14 bases match TRBD2. The CDR3 totals 16 residues. Per the germline V gene, CDR1 is SNHLY and CDR2 is FYNNEI. CDR3 in DNA: TGTGTCAGCAGGGGACTAGCGGGAGAAAAGGCGTTCGATCAGTACTTC. Protein: CVSRGLAGEKAFDQYF. The complete variable domain, with remaining parts taken from reference TRBV2 and TRBJ2-7, reads EPEVTQTPSHQVTQMGQEVILRCVPISNHLYFYWYRQILGQKVEFLVSFYNNEISEKSEIFDDQFSVERPDGSNFTLKIRSTKLEDSAMYFCVSRGLAGEKAFDQYFGPGTRLTVT.

This clone occurred a few times. The conserved phenylalanine or tryptophan is not found at the CDR3 terminus, so this likely reflects a read error. The chain employs TRBV5-5 and TRBJ1-1; no firm D call. This CDR3 is 14 amino acids long. Trimming removed 3 bases from V and 3 bases from J, with 12 bases in between. Per germline, CDR1 SGHKS and CDR2 YYEKEE (reference sequence). CDR3 DNA: TGTGCCAGCAGCTCCCCGGGAGGGCACACTGAAGCTTTCCTT. The encoded protein is CASSSPGGHTEAFL.

This clone was observed at least ten times. This chain joins TRBV4-1 and TRBJ2-5; D perhaps matches TRBD2 (5 bases). The germline V gene has CDR1 MGHRA and CDR2 YSYEKL. The CDR3 covers 16 residues. The germline V and J ends were trimmed by 0 bases and 1 base, with 12 bases remaining between them. CDR3 nucleotides: TGCGCCAGCAGCCAAGATTCTGTCGGGGTCCAAGAGACCCAGTACTTC. Translating it yields CASSQDSVGVQETQYF.

This clone was seen more than once but under ten times. Here the CDR3 DNA reads TGTGCCAGCAGTGATAGGGGTTGGGACATTCAGTACTTC. Translation gives CASSDRGWDIQYF. The V and J genes are TRBV6-1 and TRBJ2-4, with D possibly being TRBD1 (5 bases). Per the germline V gene, CDR1 is MNHNS and CDR2 is SASEGT. The CDR3 covers 13 residues. Trimming pared 3 bases from V and 8 bases from J, leaving 11 bases between.

This clone has just a few counts. The V call is TRBV6-1, the J call TRBJ2-6; D remains unclear. Trimming removed 7 bases from V and 3 bases from J, with 22 bases in between. Germline CDR1 and CDR2: MNHNS and SASEGT. The CDR3 spans 18 residues. CDR3 residues: CASILQGPRRVGANVLTF. The CDR3 bases are TGTGCCAGCATCCTACAAGGCCCGAGGAGAGTTGGGGCCAACGTCCTGACTTTC.

This clone was seen repeatedly, ten times or more. This chain uses TRBV9 with TRBJ2-7; TRBD2 matches at 10 bases. V lost 6 bases, J lost 5 bases, and 5 bases stayed unmatched. Germline V gene data show CDR1 as SGDLS and CDR2 as YYNGEE. The length of the CDR3 is 13 residues. The CDR3 loop is CASNKREGNEQYF. The CDR3 bases are TGTGCCAGCAACAAGCGGGAGGGCAACGAGCAGTACTTC.

At least ten counts were recorded for this clone. J is TRBJ1-5 and V is TRBV28; D is undetermined. Trimming left V 5 bases short and J 0 bases short, with 20 bases between. The CDR3 consists of 18 residues. The V gene's germline CDR1 is MDHEN and CDR2 SYDVKM. CDR3 residues: CASSPFSPESYSNQPQHF. The DNA for the CDR3 is TGTGCCAGCAGTCCCTTCTCTCCCGAATCTTATAGCAATCAGCCCCAGCATTTT.

The chain is built from TRBV2 and TRBJ2-3; TRBD2 is a possible D gene (6 bases). This CDR3 contains 20 residues. The germline CDR1 and CDR2 sequences are SNHLY and FYNNEI. V was cut by 5 bases and J by 3 bases, with 30 bases left in between. The CDR3 is CASSPTLGLNQNEETDTQYF. CDR3 nucleotides: TGTGCCAGCAGTCCTACCCTGGGACTTAACCAAAACGAAGAAACAGATACGCAGTATTTT.

This clone was seen ten or more times. Distinct nucleotide sequences in the sample also encode this CDR3. The rearrangement joins TRBV20-1 to TRBJ1-4, with D possibly being TRBD1 (6 bases). V dropped 5 bases and J dropped 5 bases, with 9 bases sitting between them. The CDR3 spans 12 residues. Germline-derived CDR1 and CDR2 are DFQATT and SNEGSKA (reference sequence). For the CDR3, the DNA is TGCAGTGCTGGCCAGGGGAATGAAAAACTGTTTTTT. Translating gives CSAGQGNEKLFF.

The rearrangement links TRBV19 to TRBJ2-7, with D possibly TRBD2 on 5 matching bases. The germline gives CDR1 LNHDA, CDR2 SQIVND (reference sequence). V was shortened by 7 bases and J by 4 bases, with 17 bases between the two germline ends. CDR3 size: 14 residues. CDR3 in amino acids: CASTAPGNQYEQYF. The CDR3 nucleotides are TGTGCCAGTACTGCTCCGGGGAATCAGTACGAGCAGTACTTC.